This T cell receptor (beta chain) derives from a study of shared clonotypes between healthy human individuals. The CDR3 is 18 amino acids. CD45RO-negative, CCR7-positively selected cells formed the naive CD8 fraction, excluding terminally differentiated effector memory CD45RA+ cells. In the sorted-subset replicate PCRs, 150 to 250 ng DNA, 25,000 to 35,000 T cell genomes, was used. Produced via immunoSEQ multiplex PCR; TCRdb's table is partial and in-frame only. The sample records over 800,000 clones, about 91% being singletons. In regard to this clone: The antigen remains undetermined.

Study outcomes and limitations: Apart from blood, nothing was sampled; tissue repertoires likely differ.

The chain couples TRBV21-1 to TRBJ2-1; TRBD1, as called in the table, went unchecked against the DNA. TRBV21-1 is tagged as a pseudogene. The source of this sequence is a man aged 30-40 years in good health. The sample comprised naive CD8+ T cells sorted from blood. The CDR3 region is CASSKDEVAGTAYNEQFF. The CDR3 region has the DNA TGTGCCAGCAGCAAGGACGAGGTTGCCGGGACAGCCTACAATGAGCAGTTCTTC.